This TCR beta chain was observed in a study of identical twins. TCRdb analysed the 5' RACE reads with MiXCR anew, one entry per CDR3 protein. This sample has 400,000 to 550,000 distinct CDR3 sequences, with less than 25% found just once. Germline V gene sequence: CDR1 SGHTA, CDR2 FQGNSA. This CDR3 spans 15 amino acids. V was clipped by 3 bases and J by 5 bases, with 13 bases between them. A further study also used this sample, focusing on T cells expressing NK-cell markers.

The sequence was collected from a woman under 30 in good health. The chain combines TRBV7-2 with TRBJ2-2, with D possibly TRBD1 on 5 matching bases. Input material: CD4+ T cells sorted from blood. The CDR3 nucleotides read TGTGCCAGCAGCTTCCAGGTTCAGGGTACCGGGGAGCTGTTTTTT. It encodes CASSFQVQGTGELFF.